This T cell receptor (beta chain) was identified in a study of T-cell reconstitution after alpha-beta-depleted transplantation in children. General observations from the study: Reportedly, alpha-beta T cells present about two months post-transplant originated from several hundred expanded clones of graft origin.

This CDR3 is built from 14 residues. Germline CDR1 is LGHDT and CDR2 is YNNKEL (reference sequence). With 1 base removed from V and 6 bases from J, the gap between germline ends came to 10 bases. This clonotype was counted only a few times. Its antigen is as yet unknown. Unique molecular identifiers were incorporated during preparation of the TCRbeta library. TCRdb passed the PCR reads through MiXCR, listing each CDR3 protein once. The table includes 610,000 or so distinct CDR3 sequences, 20% to 30% detected once. The V gene is TRBV3-1, the J gene TRBJ2-4; D is uncertain. This receptor was identified in a boy in the first two years of life with Wiskott-Aldrich syndrome, due to receive a stem cell transplant. This sample comprised PBMCs, obtained before TCRalphabeta/CD19-depleted stem cell transplant. The CDR3 nucleotides read TGTGCCAGCAGCCAAGTGTCCAAGGGAAACATTCAGTACTTC. Amino acid sequence: CASSQVSKGNIQYF. Using reference TRBV3-1 and TRBJ2-4 for the parts outside the CDR3, the full variable domain is DTAVSQTPKYLVTQMGNDKSIKCEQNLGHDTMYWYKQDSKKFLKIMFSYNNKELIINETVPNRFSPKSPDKAHLNLHINSLELGDSAVYFCASSQVSKGNIQYFGAGTRLSVL.